This passage covers 25 T cell receptor beta chains from one sample sequenced in a study of T cells in Graves' hyperthyroidism and ophthalmopathy. TCR beta CDR3 region amplification was performed from RNA transcripts. The HTBI primer set was used in a first-round RT-PCR of the TCR CDR3. TCRdb processed the multiplex PCR reads anew with MiXCR; each CDR3 protein has one entry. The repertoire has fewer than 700,000 distinct CDR3 sequences, around 15% of them found once; the top ten carry around 4%. Sequencing was done on a sample of blood. All receptors come from a woman between 25 and 40 years old with Graves' hyperthyroidism.

The table lists this clonotype with a few counts. The V gene is TRBV19, the J gene TRBJ1-5; 7 bases map to TRBD1. With V trimmed by 10 bases and J by 5 bases, 5 bases remained unmatched. The V gene's germline CDR1 is LNHDA and CDR2 SQIVND (reference sequence). CDR3 length: 12 amino acids. CDR3 DNA: TGTGCCACTCAACAGGGGCATCAGCCCCAGCATTTT. It codes for CATQQGHQPQHF.

The rearrangement joins TRBV27 to TRBJ2-7; weak D call: TRBD2 (7 bases). The V end was cut by 5 bases, the J end by 6 bases, with 23 bases between. This CDR3 has 16 residues. Germline V gives CDR1 MNHEY, CDR2 SMNVEV (reference sequence). In DNA form, the CDR3 reads TGTGCCAGCAGTACCCGGGTGGGACGGGGGGCGGGCGAGCAGTACTTC. Translated, it gives CASSTRVGRGAGEQYF.

This clonotype has only a few counts. The chain links TRBV30 to TRBJ2-3, with 12 bases identical to TRBD2. The CDR3 has 16 amino acids. Per the germline V gene, CDR1 is GTSNPN and CDR2 is SVGIG (reference sequence). The V segment lost 0 bases and the J segment 3 bases; nucleotides outside the gene matches: 4. The CDR3 region has the DNA TGTGCCTGGAGTGTCAAACTAGCGGGAGGAACAGATACGCAGTATTTT. Protein sequence: CAWSVKLAGGTDTQYF. Combining the CDR3 with reference TRBV30 and TRBJ2-3 gives the whole variable domain SQTIHQWPATLVQPVGSPLSLECTVEGTSNPNLYWYRQAAGRGLQLLFYSVGIGQISSEVPQNLSASRPQDRQFILSSKKLLLSDSGFYLCAWSVKLAGGTDTQYFGPGTRLTVL.

This chain links TRBV7-2 with TRBJ1-6; unclear D gene. This CDR3 contains 15 residues. Germline V gene data show CDR1 as SGHTA and CDR2 as FQGNSA. V lost 6 bases and J 8 bases, leaving 17 bases between the germline ends. CDR3 in amino acids: CASSLEQYLYSPLHF. In DNA form, the CDR3 reads TGTGCCAGCAGTCTAGAACAGTACCTATATTCACCCCTCCACTTT.

This clonotype has a handful of counts. The rearrangement uses TRBV6-5 and TRBJ2-5, with a weak D call TRBD1 (6 bases). This CDR3 region has 14 residues. The germline V gene has CDR1 MNHEY and CDR2 SVGAGI. The germline V and J ends were trimmed by 2 bases and 5 bases, with 12 bases remaining between them. The CDR3 DNA sequence: TGTGCCAGCAGTTACACCCAGGGGTCGGAGACCCAGTACTTC. Protein: CASSYTQGSETQYF.

A few counts support this clonotype. The chain's CDR3 is CASSQGLGTKNIQYF. In nucleotides, the CDR3 is TGTGCCAGCAGCCAGGGGTTGGGTACCAAAAACATTCAGTACTTC. The chain employs TRBV5-5 and TRBJ2-4; tentatively, D is TRBD1 (6 bases). Per the germline V gene, CDR1 is SGHKS and CDR2 is YYEKEE (reference sequence). CDR3 length: 15 amino acids. The ends were cut back, 4 bases at V and 2 bases at J, with 13 bases in the middle.

As concerns this clonotype: This may come from a read error, since a much larger clone is one base off. This chain's CDR3 is CASSLRGTVNQPQHF. CDR3 sequence (DNA): TGTGCCAGCAGTTTACGGGGGACGGTCAATCAGCCCCAGCATTTT. The chain couples TRBV28 to TRBJ1-5, with D perhaps matching TRBD1 (5 bases). The CDR3 extends over 15 amino acids. The V gene lost 2 bases and the J gene lost 3 bases, with 11 bases spanning the gap. Looked up from germline, CDR1 is MDHEN and CDR2 is SYDVKM.

The rearrangement links TRBV12-3 or TRBV12-4 to TRBJ1-5; D not resolved. V lost 6 bases and J lost 0, with 27 bases in between. CDR3 length equals 20 residues. CDR3 sequence: CASRPGPRQAAPYSNQPQHF. The CDR3 nucleotides are TGTGCCAGCAGACCCGGGCCGAGGCAGGCGGCCCCATATAGCAATCAGCCCCAGCATTTT.

This clonotype was recorded many times. V gene TRBV12-3 or TRBV12-4 combines with J gene TRBJ1-2; D uncertain. The germline V and J ends were trimmed by 6 bases and 2 bases, with 19 bases remaining between them. This CDR3 has 16 residues. CDR3 DNA: TGTGCCAGCAGCCGGAGGGCCGGGCATTCAAACTATGGCTACACCTTC. Translation gives CASSRRAGHSNYGYTF.

The rearrangement uses TRBV18 and TRBJ2-1; 8 bases are a match to TRBD1. Per the germline V gene, CDR1 is KGHSH and CDR2 is LQKENI. V lost 1 base, J lost 8 bases, and 4 bases stayed unmatched. The CDR3 runs 14 residues. The CDR3 reads CASSPHSGGDEQFF. CDR3 coding DNA: TGTGCCAGCTCACCACATTCAGGGGGCGATGAGCAGTTCTTC.

The chain links TRBV6-1 to TRBJ2-3; 10 bases line up with TRBD1. This CDR3 spans 13 amino acids. V lost 8 bases, J lost 4 bases, and 3 bases stayed unmatched. Germline CDR1 MNHNS, CDR2 SASEGT. This chain's CDR3 is CASGTGVPDTQYF. CDR3 DNA: TGTGCCAGCGGGACAGGGGTCCCAGATACGCAGTATTTT.

This clonotype was counted many times. The V gene is TRBV27, the J gene TRBJ2-1, with TRBD2 as a possible D gene (6 bases). Per germline, CDR1 MNHEY and CDR2 SMNVEV (reference sequence). The V end was cut by 3 bases, the J end by 6 bases, with 15 bases between. The CDR3 sequence is 15 residues long. The CDR3 loop reads CASSFGGTRGNEQFF. The CDR3 DNA sequence: TGTGCCAGCAGTTTTGGCGGGACGAGAGGCAATGAGCAGTTCTTC.

The chain employs TRBV2 and TRBJ2-2; D not certain. Germline-derived CDR1 and CDR2 are SNHLY and FYNNEI. This CDR3 spans 14 amino acids. The ends were cut back, 1 base at V and 8 bases at J, with 11 bases in the middle. The CDR3 coding sequence is TGTGCCAGCAGTGAAGACTATGGCAGGGGGGAGCTGTTTTTT. It encodes CASSEDYGRGELFF.

This clonotype occurred many times. The CDR3 DNA reads as TGTGCCAGCAGTTTAAGGGGAGCGGGATCCTACGAGCAGTACTTC. Protein: CASSLRGAGSYEQYF. The chain combines TRBV28 with TRBJ2-7, with TRBD2 matching 7 bases. The CDR3 consists of 15 residues. Germline lookup yields CDR1 MDHEN and CDR2 SYDVKM. The V segment lost 2 bases and the J segment 1 base; nucleotides outside the gene matches: 5.

Many counts were recorded for this clonotype. The chain links TRBV13 to TRBJ2-7; D is ambiguous. There are 13 residues in the CDR3. The germline CDR1 and CDR2 sequences are PRHDT and FYEKMQ (reference sequence). The V end lost 6 bases, the J end lost 3 bases, and 12 bases lay between the germline ends. CDR3 DNA: TGTGCCAGCAGTGGTCCGACATTCTACGAGCAGTACTTC. Residues: CASSGPTFYEQYF.

This clonotype was found many times. The chain is built from TRBV10-3 and TRBJ1-1, with 9 bases matching TRBD1. V was clipped by 3 bases and J by 1 base; unmatched bases: 3. The germline V gene has CDR1 ENHRY and CDR2 SYGVKD. The CDR3 loop spans 15 amino acids. CDR3 nucleotide sequence: TGTGCCATCAGTGACCCGGGACAGGGGAACACTGAAGCTTTCTTT. Protein product: CAISDPGQGNTEAFF.

This clonotype occurred a few times. The chain's CDR3 is CASSTAGASDTQYF. The CDR3 nucleotides are TGTGCCAGTAGTACAGCGGGAGCATCAGATACGCAGTATTTT. V is TRBV19 and J is TRBJ2-3; 8 bases align to TRBD2. In germline, CDR1 is LNHDA, CDR2 SQIVND (reference sequence). Trimming at V came to 4 bases and at J to 4 bases, leaving 4 bases not matched to a gene. The CDR3 runs 14 residues.

This clonotype was picked up many times. The rearrangement joins TRBV20-1 to TRBJ1-1, with 10 nucleotides matching TRBD1. Unmatched junction bases numbered 6, after V lost 0 bases and J lost 5 bases. The CDR3 extends over 15 amino acids. The V gene's germline CDR1 is DFQATT and CDR2 SNEGSKA (reference sequence). The CDR3 is CSARDRDRGVTEAFF. The CDR3 nucleotides read TGCAGTGCTAGAGATAGGGACAGGGGAGTTACTGAAGCTTTCTTT.

This clonotype was seen a handful of times. This chain joins TRBV5-1 and TRBJ2-1; TRBD2 agrees at 14 bases. With 4 bases clipped from V and 7 bases from J, the junction kept 7 bases outside the gene matches. The CDR3 is made up of 16 amino acids. Looked up from germline, CDR1 is SGHRS and CDR2 is YFSETQ. The CDR3 DNA follows: TGCGCCAGCAGCCCCCGGGGACTAGCGGGAGAAAATGAGCAGTTCTTC. Translated: CASSPRGLAGENEQFF.

This clonotype was picked up a small number of times. The rearrangement joins TRBV7-8 to TRBJ1-6; 9 nucleotides align to TRBD1. The V gene's germline CDR1 is SGHVS and CDR2 FQNEAQ. CDR3 length equals 14 residues. V gave up 5 bases and J gave up 9 bases; unmatched junction bases: 5. The CDR3 loop is CASSDGQGTSPLHF. DNA for the CDR3: TGTGCCAGCAGCGATGGACAGGGGACTTCACCCCTCCACTTT.

This clonotype has a handful of counts. The genes are TRBV28 and TRBJ2-7; 7 bases map to TRBD1. The CDR3 sequence is 15 residues long. The germline V gene encodes CDR1 MDHEN and CDR2 SYDVKM. Trimming removed 6 bases from V and 3 bases from J; junction bases left unmatched: 11. CDR3 residues: CASSHLKGQIYEQYF. The CDR3 bases are TGTGCCAGCAGCCACCTTAAGGGACAGATCTACGAGCAGTACTTC.

This clonotype was seen more than once but under ten times. The V call is TRBV15, the J call TRBJ1-1; 7 bases are a match to TRBD1. CDR1 is LNHNV, CDR2 YYDKDF, per germline (reference sequence). There are 13 residues in the CDR3. After removal of 4 bases from V and 7 bases from J, the junction contained 6 bases not matched to a gene. For the CDR3, the DNA is TGTGCCACCAGCACGACAGGGCGGGGTGAAGCTTTCTTT. The encoded protein is CATSTTGRGEAFF.

In its sample, this clonotype was seen a few times. The chain recombines TRBV20-1 with TRBJ2-3, with D tentatively TRBD2 (6 bases). Germline CDR1 DFQATT, CDR2 SNEGSKA (reference sequence). This CDR3 region has 14 residues. V gave up 0 bases and J gave up 0 bases, with 7 bases separating them. This chain's CDR3 is CSAREGGSTDTQYF. The CDR3 DNA reads TGCAGTGCTAGAGAGGGGGGTAGCACAGATACGCAGTATTTT.

At least ten counts were recorded for this clonotype. V usage is TRBV7-3 and J usage is TRBJ1-2, with D possibly being TRBD1 (6 bases). CDR1 is SGHTA and CDR2 is FQGTGA in the germline V gene. V was clipped by 8 bases and J by 6 bases, with 16 bases between them. The CDR3 extends over 13 amino acids. The CDR3 DNA sequence: TGTGCCAGCTCCTTCGACAGGAATAATGGCTACACCTTC. Its translation: CASSFDRNNGYTF. Together with reference TRBV7-3 and TRBJ1-2, the CDR3 gives the full variable domain: GAGVSQTPSNKVTEKGKYVELRCDPISGHTALYWYRQSLGQGPEFLIYFQGTGAADDSGLPNDRFFAVRPEGSVSTLKIQRTERGDSAVYLCASSFDRNNGYTFGSGTRLTVV.

The chain is built from TRBV19 and TRBJ2-3; D not resolved. The CDR3 contains 13 residues. V shed 5 bases and J shed 6 bases, with 12 bases lying between them. In germline, CDR1 is LNHDA, CDR2 SQIVND (reference sequence). The CDR3 protein is CASSLTIPDTQYF. The CDR3 DNA reads TGTGCCAGTAGTTTGACGATACCCGATACGCAGTATTTT. Variable domain in full (rest from reference TRBV19 and TRBJ2-3): DGGITQSPKYLFRKEGQNVTLSCEQNLNHDAMYWYRQDPGQGLRLIYYSQIVNDFQKGDIAEGYSVSREKKESFPLTVTSAQKNPTAFYLCASSLTIPDTQYFGPGTRLTVL.